The 32 T cell receptor beta chains listed next were all sequenced from one sample in a study of human T cells and chemical hapten exposure. Regarding time point: patch test 1, 2 weeks after DPC sensitization. This sample's treatment: therapeutic diphenylcyclopropenone sensitization with weekly scalp DPC. TCRdb redid the calling of the RACE reads with MiXCR, one entry per CDR3 protein. This table has 180,000 or so distinct CDR3 sequences, 13% to 15% appearing once. This sample comprised whole blood, obtained in connection with sensitization to the hapten diphenylcyclopropenone (DPC). These receptors came from a woman aged 30 to 39 with alopecia areata. Some clones in this sample may be carry-over from other donors' samples.

This clonotype appeared a few times. This sequence joins TRBV5-1 and TRBJ2-5; D unresolved. V shed 2 bases and J shed 1 base, with 12 bases lying between them. Germline V gene data show CDR1 as SGHRS and CDR2 as YFSETQ. This CDR3 is built from 15 residues. The CDR3 nucleotides read TGCGCCAGCAGCTTAAATTGGGATATCCAAGAGACCCAGTACTTC. Amino acids: CASSLNWDIQETQYF.

The gene calls are TRBV2 and TRBJ2-3; possibly TRBD1 for D (5 bases). The CDR3 runs 16 residues. The V end was cut by 1 base, the J end by 3 bases, with 14 bases between. Germline CDR1 and CDR2: SNHLY and FYNNEI. CDR3: CASSEGRERVTDTQYF. The CDR3 DNA is TGTGCCAGCAGTGAAGGCAGGGAACGGGTGACAGATACGCAGTATTTT.

This clonotype has a handful of counts. The chain carries TRBV5-6 and TRBJ2-3; D is uncertain. The CDR3 is made up of 14 amino acids. Germline lookup yields CDR1 SGHDT and CDR2 YYEEEE. The germline V and J ends were trimmed by 2 bases and 2 bases, with 9 bases remaining between them. The CDR3 protein is CASSFGRATDTQYF. CDR3 DNA: TGTGCCAGCAGCTTTGGCAGAGCCACAGATACGCAGTATTTT.

This clonotype was detected a few times. The chain carries TRBV5-1 and TRBJ2-6, with a weak D call TRBD1 (6 bases). This CDR3 comprises 17 residues. Trimming cost V 5 bases and J 4 bases, with 19 bases left between them. Germline lookup yields CDR1 SGHRS and CDR2 YFSETQ. In nucleotides, the CDR3 is TGCGCCAGCAGAGAAAGTCCGACAGGCACCGGGGCCAACGTCCTGACTTTC. The encoded protein is CASRESPTGTGANVLTF.

This clonotype was counted a few times. The chain combines TRBV29-1 with TRBJ1-1, with 7 bases matching TRBD1. V gave up 3 bases and J gave up 0 bases; unmatched junction bases: 4. Germline values: CDR1 SQVTM, CDR2 ANQGSEA. This CDR3 comprises 14 residues. The CDR3 coding sequence is TGCAGCGTTGACCCTACAGGGGTGAACACTGAAGCTTTCTTT. Amino acids: CSVDPTGVNTEAFF. The full variable domain, completed using reference TRBV29-1 and TRBJ1-1, is SAVISQKPSRDICQRGTSLTIQCQVDSQVTMMFWYRQQPGQSLTLIATANQGSEATYESGFVIDKFPISRPNLTFSTLTVSNMSPEDSSIYLCSVDPTGVNTEAFFGQGTRLTVV.

The chain is built from TRBV6-2 or TRBV6-3 and TRBJ1-2; D not certain. In germline, CDR1 is MNHEY, CDR2 SVGEGT. V dropped 2 bases and J dropped 3 bases, with 4 bases sitting between them. CDR3 size: 12 residues. CDR3 DNA: TGTGCCAGCAGTTACCTGGACTATGGCTACACCTTC. As protein: CASSYLDYGYTF.

This chain connects TRBV5-8 to TRBJ2-1, with 7 nucleotides matching TRBD2. CDR1 is SGHTS and CDR2 is YDEGEE in the germline V gene. The CDR3 consists of 16 residues. The J segment lost 2 bases and the V segment lost 1 base, leaving 6 bases of the junction unmatched. DNA for the CDR3: TGTGCCAGCAGCTTGTTCGCGGGAGCTGCCTACAATGAGCAGTTCTTC. Translated: CASSLFAGAAYNEQFF.

This clonotype was counted at least ten times. This sequence joins TRBV7-2 and TRBJ2-7, with 7 bases lining up with TRBD1. Unmatched junction bases numbered 10, after V lost 4 bases and J lost 4 bases. CDR1 is SGHTA and CDR2 is FQGNSA in the germline V gene. The CDR3 sequence is 15 residues long. CDR3 bases: TGTGCCAGCAGCTACCGGGACAGTATCCCATACGAGCAGTACTTC. Translation gives CASSYRDSIPYEQYF. Complete variable domain (other parts from reference TRBV7-2 and TRBJ2-7): GAGVSQSPSNKVTEKGKDVELRCDPISGHTALYWYRQSLGQGLEFLIYFQGNSAPDKSGLPSDRFSAERTGGSVSTLTIQRTQQEDSAVYLCASSYRDSIPYEQYFGPGTRLTVT.

The chain links TRBV20-1 to TRBJ2-7, with 8 bases aligning to TRBD1. This CDR3 region has 12 residues. V lost 7 bases and J lost 4; bases outside the gene matches: 6. Germline CDR1 is DFQATT and CDR2 is SNEGSKA (reference sequence). The CDR3 nucleotides are TGCAGTGTTGCAGGGGGCCGATACGAGCAGTACTTC. Protein product: CSVAGGRYEQYF.

The chain links TRBV4-3 to TRBJ2-1; no definite D call. Germline V gene sequence: CDR1 LGHNA, CDR2 YSLEER. The CDR3 has 13 amino acids. V lost 2 bases to trimming and J lost 5 bases, with 7 bases between them. The CDR3 nucleotides are TGCGCCAGCAGCCAAACAGCAAACAATGAGCAGTTCTTC. Its protein is CASSQTANNEQFF.

This clonotype was seen more than once but under ten times. The gene calls are TRBV18 and TRBJ2-1; D not certain. Between the trimmed V and J ends, which lost 3 bases and 4 bases, there was a span of 10 bases. CDR3 length: 14 amino acids. The germline gives CDR1 KGHSH, CDR2 LQKENI. CDR3 in DNA: TGTGCCAGCTCACCGTCGGGTTCGTACAATGAGCAGTTCTTC. Translation: CASSPSGSYNEQFF.

This clonotype showed up many times. The chain combines TRBV10-3 with TRBJ1-3; D gene unclear. Trimming stripped 8 bases from V and 0 bases from J, with 17 bases between. This CDR3 has 16 residues. Per germline, CDR1 ENHRY and CDR2 SYGVKD. CDR3 amino acids: CAIRPNRDGSGNTIYF. CDR3 sequence (DNA): TGTGCCATCCGTCCCAACAGAGACGGCTCTGGAAACACCATATATTTT.

There are a few counts of this clonotype. This CDR3 is CSVPLSGISKETQYF. For the CDR3, the DNA is TGCAGCGTCCCTTTATCGGGGATATCGAAAGAGACCCAGTACTTC. The chain is built from TRBV20-1 and TRBJ2-5, with a weak D call TRBD2 (5 bases). The germline V gene has CDR1 DFQATT and CDR2 SNEGSKA (reference sequence). The CDR3 is 15 residues long.

This chain connects TRBV21-1 to TRBJ2-7; the D call of TRBD1 is as the table states it, not checked on the DNA. TRBV21-1 is a known pseudogene. This CDR3 contains 12 residues. In nucleotides, the CDR3 is TGTGCCAGCCCCCAGGGGGGATACGAGCAGTACTTC. Its translation: CASPQGGYEQYF.

Ten or more counts support this clonotype. J is TRBJ2-3 and V is TRBV11-2; 12 bases agree with TRBD2. CDR3 size: 15 residues. V trimming: 8 bases; J trimming: 2 bases; junction bases outside the gene matches: 5. Germline CDR1 SGHAT, CDR2 FQNNGV. CDR3 sequence: CASGRTSGATDTQYF. The CDR3 DNA follows: TGTGCCAGCGGACGGACTAGCGGGGCCACAGATACGCAGTATTTT.

The chain couples TRBV12-3 or TRBV12-4 to TRBJ1-2; D unclear. The CDR3 consists of 14 residues. Trimming stripped 5 bases from V and 1 base from J, with 11 bases between. DNA for the CDR3: TGTGCCAGCAGTCGCGGACCGATTAACTATGGCTACACCTTC. This sequence encodes CASSRGPINYGYTF.

This sequence joins TRBV4-2 and TRBJ2-1, with D perhaps matching TRBD2 (6 bases). The CDR3 spans 14 residues. Germline CDR1 is LGHNA and CDR2 is YNFKEQ. Between the trimmed V and J ends, which lost 2 bases and 6 bases, there was a span of 11 bases. The CDR3: CASSQRGTVNEQFF. CDR3 nucleotides: TGTGCCAGCAGCCAACGCGGGACCGTCAATGAGCAGTTCTTC.

This clonotype was observed at least ten times. The CDR3 reads CSVGDTRAVSADTQYF. The CDR3 DNA follows: TGCAGCGTTGGCGACACTAGGGCAGTTTCGGCAGATACGCAGTATTTT. The V gene is TRBV29-1, the J gene TRBJ2-3; D is perhaps TRBD2 (5 bases). V lost 4 bases, J lost 4 bases, and 21 bases lay in between. The CDR3 has 16 residues. Germline V gives CDR1 SQVTM, CDR2 ANQGSEA.

This clonotype was seen more than once but under ten times. V and J are TRBV7-9 and TRBJ2-7; TRBD1 agrees at 9 bases. CDR3 length: 16 amino acids. CDR1 is SEHNR and CDR2 is FQNEAQ in the germline V gene (reference sequence). The ends lost 5 bases at V and 0 bases at J; junction bases unmatched: 8. The CDR3 region has the DNA TGTGCCAGCAGCGTCCTACCGGGACAGGGCTCCTACGAGCAGTACTTC. This encodes CASSVLPGQGSYEQYF.

This rearrangement joins TRBV6-2 or TRBV6-3 to TRBJ2-2; 8 positions match TRBD2. The V gene's germline CDR1 is MNHEY and CDR2 SVGEGT. The CDR3 spans 14 residues. The junction had 6 bases not matched to a gene; V was cut back by 6 bases and J by 6 bases. The CDR3 nucleotides are TGTGCCAGCAGCCCGGGACTAGTCGCCGGGGAGCTGTTTTTT. Translating it yields CASSPGLVAGELFF.

The CDR3 is CASSQDSFQETQYF. The DNA of the CDR3 is TGTGCCAGCAGCCAGGACAGTTTCCAAGAGACCCAGTACTTC. The chain is built from TRBV3-1 and TRBJ2-5; D is possibly TRBD1 (6 bases). V was cut by 3 bases and J by 1 base, with 9 bases left in between. Germline assignment: CDR1 LGHDT and CDR2 YNNKEL (reference sequence). This CDR3 has 14 residues.

This clonotype occurred a few times. The V call is TRBV28, the J call TRBJ2-1; no clear D. V was cut by 6 bases and J by 6 bases, with 9 bases left in between. Germline loops: CDR1 MDHEN, CDR2 SYDVKM. The CDR3 consists of 12 residues. CDR3 in DNA: TGTGCCAGCAGAGGAGTTCTCAATGAGCAGTTCTTC. This gives the protein CASRGVLNEQFF.

This clonotype came up a few times. This chain's CDR3 is CASSLAGGGTQETQYF. The CDR3 bases are TGTGCCAGCAGCTTAGCCGGCGGGGGTACCCAAGAGACCCAGTACTTC. The chain uses TRBV7-2 and TRBJ2-5; TRBD2 matches 7 bases. J gave up 1 base and V 0 bases, and 5 bases lay outside the gene matches. Germline V lookup: CDR1 SGHTA, CDR2 FQGNSA. The CDR3 is 16 amino acids.

This clonotype was seen a few times. This chain uses TRBV28 with TRBJ1-5; 7 positions agree with TRBD1. J lost 0 bases, V lost 3 bases, and 8 bases had no gene match. Germline V gene sequence: CDR1 MDHEN, CDR2 SYDVKM. The CDR3 loop spans 17 amino acids. The CDR3 loop reads CASSFSDRPYSNQPQHF. CDR3 in DNA: TGTGCCAGCAGTTTTTCGGACAGGCCCTATAGCAATCAGCCCCAGCATTTT. Drawing the rest from reference TRBV28 and TRBJ1-5, the complete variable domain is DVKVTQSSRYLVKRTGEKVFLECVQDMDHENMFWYRQDPGLGLRLIYFSYDVKMKEKGDIPEGYSVSREKKERFSLILESASTNQTSMYLCASSFSDRPYSNQPQHFGDGTRLSIL.

This clonotype occurred many times. The V and J genes are TRBV29-1 and TRBJ1-2; D possibly corresponds to TRBD1 (5 bases). The V gene lost 0 bases and the J gene lost 4 bases, with 15 bases spanning the gap. From germline, CDR1 is SQVTM and CDR2 ANQGSEA. This CDR3 is built from 15 residues. This chain's CDR3 is CSVEDQETAVYGYTF. The CDR3, as DNA: TGCAGCGTTGAAGATCAGGAGACAGCGGTCTATGGCTACACCTTC.

Only a few counts were recorded for this clonotype. J is TRBJ2-5 and V is TRBV5-1, with TRBD2 identical over 12 bases. The CDR3 runs 16 residues. The V and J ends lost 5 bases and 2 bases, in that order; junction bases with no gene match: 7. Per germline, CDR1 SGHRS and CDR2 YFSETQ. The CDR3 region has the DNA TGCGCCAGCAGTGAGGGACTAGCGGGCGTTCAAGAGACCCAGTACTTC. Protein sequence: CASSEGLAGVQETQYF.

This clonotype was found a few times. The J gene is TRBJ1-2, the V gene TRBV6-1; the D is unclear. Germline lookup yields CDR1 MNHNS and CDR2 SASEGT. V was cut by 5 bases and J by 4 bases, with 14 bases left in between. The CDR3 spans 14 residues. In DNA form, the CDR3 reads TGTGCCAGCAGTCTAGGACGGCTGGGCTATGGCTACACCTTC. Translation gives CASSLGRLGYGYTF.

This clonotype was seen only a few times. The chain recombines TRBV18 with TRBJ1-1, with D uncertain. The V gene lost 5 bases and the J gene lost 6 bases, with 16 bases spanning the gap. Per germline, CDR1 KGHSH and CDR2 LQKENI. CDR3 size: 14 residues. CDR3 protein: CASSSSVIDSEAFF. The CDR3 DNA follows: TGTGCCAGCTCATCCTCGGTGATTGACTCTGAAGCTTTCTTT.

J is TRBJ2-3 and V is TRBV4-3, with unresolved D. The germline V gene encodes CDR1 LGHNA and CDR2 YSLEER. This CDR3 has 13 amino acids. V was trimmed by 1 base and J by 6 bases, leaving 8 bases between them. The CDR3 loop is CASSQGVGDTQYF. In nucleotides, the CDR3 is TGCGCCAGCAGCCAAGGTGTCGGGGATACGCAGTATTTT.

This clonotype showed up just a few times. V is TRBV11-2 and J is TRBJ1-1; D not resolved. There are 14 residues in the CDR3. CDR1 SGHAT and CDR2 FQNNGV come from the germline V gene. Trimming removed 4 bases at V and 1 base at J, with 10 bases between. CDR3 residues: CASSSTTTNTEAFF. The CDR3 nucleotides read TGTGCCAGCAGCTCGACTACGACGAACACTGAAGCTTTCTTT.

The V call is TRBV18, the J call TRBJ1-4; tentative D call: TRBD1 (5 bases). V gave up 1 base and J gave up 0 bases, with 12 bases separating them. There are 17 residues in the CDR3. Germline V gene sequence: CDR1 KGHSH, CDR2 LQKENI. CDR3 protein: CASSPLGGGATNEKLFF. In DNA, the CDR3 is TGTGCCAGCTCACCACTCGGTGGGGGTGCAACTAATGAAAAACTGTTTTTT.

This clonotype was found many times. This sequence joins TRBV6-2 or TRBV6-3 and TRBJ2-3; unclear D gene. This CDR3 has 12 amino acids. The V end was cut by 4 bases, the J end by 5 bases, with 7 bases between. Germline CDR1 reads MNHEY; CDR2 reads SVGEGT. For the CDR3, the DNA is TGTGCCAGCAGTTCGACGCGAGATACGCAGTATTTT. Translating it yields CASSSTRDTQYF.